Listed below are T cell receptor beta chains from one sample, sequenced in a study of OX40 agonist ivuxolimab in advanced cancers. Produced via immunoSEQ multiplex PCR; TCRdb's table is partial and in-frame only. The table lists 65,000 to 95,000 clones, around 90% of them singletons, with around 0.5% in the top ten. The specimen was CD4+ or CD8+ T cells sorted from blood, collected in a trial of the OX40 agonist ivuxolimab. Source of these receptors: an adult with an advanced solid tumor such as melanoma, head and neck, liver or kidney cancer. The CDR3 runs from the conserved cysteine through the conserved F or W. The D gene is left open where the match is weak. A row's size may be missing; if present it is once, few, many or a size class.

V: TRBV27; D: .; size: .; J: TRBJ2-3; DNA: TGTGCCAGCAGTGTCCGGGCCGCCACAGATACGCAGTATTTT; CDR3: CASSVRAATDTQYF
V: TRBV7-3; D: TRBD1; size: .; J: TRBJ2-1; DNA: TGTGCCAGCAGCTTAAGAGGCACAGGGGCCGAGCAGTTCTTC; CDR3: CASSLRGTGAEQFF
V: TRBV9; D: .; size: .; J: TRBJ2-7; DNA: TGTGCCAGCAGCGTAGTCGAGACTAGCTACGAGCAGTACTTC; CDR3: CASSVVETSYEQYF
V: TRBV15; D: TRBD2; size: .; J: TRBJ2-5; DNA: TGTGCCACCAGCAGAGATCAAGCGGGTCGGGGGGGCCCTATGGAGACCCAGTACTTC; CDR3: CATSRDQAGRGGPMETQYF
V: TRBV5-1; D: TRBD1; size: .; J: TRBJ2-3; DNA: TGCGCCAGCAGTGGGACAGGGGGATCAGATACGCAGTATTTT; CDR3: CASSGTGGSDTQYF
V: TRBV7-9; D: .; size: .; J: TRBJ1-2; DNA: TGTGCCAGCAGCTTAGAGGTTAACTATGGCTACACCTTC; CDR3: CASSLEVNYGYTF
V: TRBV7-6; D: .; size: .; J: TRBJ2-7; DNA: TGTGCCAGCAGCCCCAGGGCGGGTCGTGGCTACGAGCAGTACTTC; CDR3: CASSPRAGRGYEQYF
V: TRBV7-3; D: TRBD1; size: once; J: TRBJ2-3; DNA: TGTGCCAGCAGCACCGGACAGGGGGCCATAGTCGCAGATACGCAGTATTTT; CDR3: CASSTGQGAIVADTQYF
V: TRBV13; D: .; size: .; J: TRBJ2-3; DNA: TGTGCCAGCAGCGAACAGACCTTCACAGATACGCAGTATTTT; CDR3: CASSEQTFTDTQYF
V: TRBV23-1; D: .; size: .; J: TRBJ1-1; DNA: TGCGCCAGCAGTCACTTTGGACAGTGGGATGGAGGGAACACTGAAGCTTTCTTT; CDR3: CASSHFGQWDGGNTEAFF
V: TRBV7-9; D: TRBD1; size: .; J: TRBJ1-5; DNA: TGTGCCAGCAGCTTACCCCGGACAGGCCACAATCAGCCCCAGCATTTT; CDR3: CASSLPRTGHNQPQHF
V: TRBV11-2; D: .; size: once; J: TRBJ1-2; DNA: TGTGCCAGCAGCTTAGATTGGATGGTCTCAGACTACACCTTC; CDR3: CASSLDWMVSDYTF
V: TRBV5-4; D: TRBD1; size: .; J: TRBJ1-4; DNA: TGTGCCAGCAGCTTCACAGGGGAGAGTGAAAAACTGTTTTTT; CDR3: CASSFTGESEKLFF
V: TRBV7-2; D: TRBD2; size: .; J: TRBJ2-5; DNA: TGTGCCAGCAGCTATCAAGCGGGGGGGCTGGAGACCCAGTACTTC; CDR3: CASSYQAGGLETQYF
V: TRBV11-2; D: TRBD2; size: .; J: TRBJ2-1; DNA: TGTGCCAGCAGCTTAGGGACTAGCACTTACAATGAGCAGTTCTTC; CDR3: CASSLGTSTYNEQFF
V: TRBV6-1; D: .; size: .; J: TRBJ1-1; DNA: TGTGCCAGCAGTGAAAGGGCAGGGGCTACGAACACTGAAGCTTTCTTT; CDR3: CASSERAGATNTEAFF
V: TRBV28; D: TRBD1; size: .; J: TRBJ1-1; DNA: TGTGCCACCCAGGGACAGGGTATTACTTTCTTT; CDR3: CATQGQGITFF
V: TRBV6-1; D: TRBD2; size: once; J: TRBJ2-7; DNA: TGTGCCAGCAGTGAAGGGACTAGCGGGTTGGGCGAGCAGTACTTC; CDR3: CASSEGTSGLGEQYF
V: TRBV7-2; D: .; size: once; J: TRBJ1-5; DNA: TGTGCCAGCAGCTTATACCAGGTTAGCAATCAGCCCCAGCATTTT; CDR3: CASSLYQVSNQPQHF
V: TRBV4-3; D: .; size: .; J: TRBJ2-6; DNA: TGCGCCAGCAGCTCCCGTCCCCAGTCGTCGATCTCTGGGGCCAACGTCCTGACTTTC; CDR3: CASSSRPQSSISGANVLTF
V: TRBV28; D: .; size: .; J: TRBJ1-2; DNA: TGTGCCAGCAGTTTACTGGGCAGAGCTAACTATGGCTACACCTTC; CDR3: CASSLLGRANYGYTF
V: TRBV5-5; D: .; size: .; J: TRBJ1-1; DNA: TGTGCCAGCAGCTTGGCGAGACAGGTCATGAACACTGAAGCTTTCTTT; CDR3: CASSLARQVMNTEAFF
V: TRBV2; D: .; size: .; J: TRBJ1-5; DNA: TGTGCCAGCGGCGGACAGTTCAATCAGCCCCAGCATTTT; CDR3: CASGGQFNQPQHF
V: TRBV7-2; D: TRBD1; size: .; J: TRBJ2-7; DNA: TGTGCCAGCAGCCATCCGGGACAGGCTTACGAGCAGTACTTC; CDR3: CASSHPGQAYEQYF
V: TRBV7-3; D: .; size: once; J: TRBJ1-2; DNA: TGTGCCAGCAGCTTAAGTCACGGGCCAGAGTTTGGCTACACCTTC; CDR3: CASSLSHGPEFGYTF
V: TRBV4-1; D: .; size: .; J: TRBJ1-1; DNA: TGCGCCAGCAGCCAAGAGAAGAAGGGGGGGAGTACTGAAGCTTTCTTT; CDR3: CASSQEKKGGSTEAFF
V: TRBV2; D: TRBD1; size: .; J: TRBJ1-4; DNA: TGTGCCAGCAGGGACAGGACAGGGTCTGAAAAACTGTTTTTT; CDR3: CASRDRTGSEKLFF
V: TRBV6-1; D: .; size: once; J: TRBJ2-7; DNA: TGTGCCAGCACCCTGACGGGCAGCTACGAGCAGTACTTC; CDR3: CASTLTGSYEQYF
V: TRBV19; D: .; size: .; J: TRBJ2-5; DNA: TGTGCCAGTAGTATTACAGGGGGGGGAGAGACCCAGTACTTC; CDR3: CASSITGGGETQYF
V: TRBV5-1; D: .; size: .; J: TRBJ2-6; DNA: TGCGCCAGCAGCTTGACCGCCACTGGGGCCAACGTCCTGACTTTC; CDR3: CASSLTATGANVLTF
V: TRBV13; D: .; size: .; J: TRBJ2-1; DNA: TGTGCCAGCAGCTTAGAGGGGCGGTTCTACAATGAGCAGTTCTTC; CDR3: CASSLEGRFYNEQFF
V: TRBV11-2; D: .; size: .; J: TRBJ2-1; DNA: TGTGCCAGCAGCTTAGACGTTATACACAATGAGCAGTTCTTC; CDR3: CASSLDVIHNEQFF
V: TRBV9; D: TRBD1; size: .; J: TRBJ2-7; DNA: TGTGCCAGCAGCCCAGTGGGGGACAGATCCCCCGAGCAGTACTTC; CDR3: CASSPVGDRSPEQYF
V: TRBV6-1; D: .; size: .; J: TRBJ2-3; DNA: TGTGCCAGCAGAGAGCAACCTAGCACAGATACGCAGTATTTT; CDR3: CASREQPSTDTQYF
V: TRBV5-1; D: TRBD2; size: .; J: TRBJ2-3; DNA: TGCGCCAGCAGCTCACAGGGACTAGGCACAGATACGCAGTATTTT; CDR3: CASSSQGLGTDTQYF
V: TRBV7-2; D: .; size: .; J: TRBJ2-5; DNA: TGTGCCAGCAGCTTATTCGGAGTGGCGGGCCAAGAGACCCAGTACTTC; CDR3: CASSLFGVAGQETQYF
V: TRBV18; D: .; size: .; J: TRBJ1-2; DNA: TGTGCCAGCTCACCAGGACAGAGCGCAGAGAGAGGCTACACCTTC; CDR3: CASSPGQSAERGYTF
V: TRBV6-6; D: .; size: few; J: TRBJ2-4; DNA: TGTGCCAGCAGTACCCGACGTGACAGACACTTC; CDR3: CASSTRRDRHF
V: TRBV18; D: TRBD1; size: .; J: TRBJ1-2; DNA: TGTGCCAGCTCACCCGGACAGGGAACGGATGGCTACACCTTC; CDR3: CASSPGQGTDGYTF
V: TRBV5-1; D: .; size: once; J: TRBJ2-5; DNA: TGCGCCAGCAGCCTCGGGTGGGGGGGCCGATTTGTAGAGACCCAGTACTTC; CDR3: CASSLGWGGRFVETQYF
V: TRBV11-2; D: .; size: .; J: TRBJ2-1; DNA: TGTGCCAGCAGCTTAGGTAGAAAATCCTACAATGAGCAGTTCTTC; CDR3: CASSLGRKSYNEQFF
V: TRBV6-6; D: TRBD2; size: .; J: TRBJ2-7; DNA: TGTGCCAGCAGCTCGACTAGCGGGGGGTCCTACGAGCAGTACTTC; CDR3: CASSSTSGGSYEQYF
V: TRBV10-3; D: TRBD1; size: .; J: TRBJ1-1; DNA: TGTGCCACCCTTCCAGGGGGTGGTTTCGAGAACACTGAAGCTTTCTTT; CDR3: CATLPGGGFENTEAFF